Listed below are T cell receptor beta chains from one sample, sequenced in a study of T cell responses to AZD1222 COVID-19 vaccine. TCRdb keeps only in-frame clones here, not all; method: immunoSEQ multiplex PCR. This table holds tens of thousands of clones, around 80% found once. The source was peripheral blood, collected on day 0 of AZD1222 vaccination. The source is an adult in good health. Both conserved end residues are part of each CDR3. D genes are given only for firm matches. Clone size is shown for a subset of rows, as once, few, many or a class of expanded clone.

CDR3aa,CDR3nt,v_gene,abundance,j_gene,d_gene
CASSQQGLAGVGGKETQYF,TGTGCCAGCAGCCAACAGGGACTAGCGGGAGTGGGTGGGAAAGAGACCCAGTACTTC,TRBV3-1/TRBV3-2,.,TRBJ2-5,TRBD2
CASMLNGGVNEQYF,TGTGCCAGTATGTTGAATGGGGGAGTGAACGAGCAGTACTTC,TRBV19,.,TRBJ2-7,.
CASSPTSGRAGDTQYF,TGTGCCAGCAGCCCGACTAGCGGGAGGGCCGGGGATACGCAGTATTTT,TRBV27,.,TRBJ2-3,TRBD2
CASRSPRQGETQYF,TGTGCCAGCAGATCCCCCCGACAGGGAGAGACCCAGTACTTC,TRBV11-2,.,TRBJ2-5,TRBD1
CASSNIRDRGIPLHF,TGTGCCAGCAGCAACATCCGGGACCGCGGAATCCCCCTCCACTTT,TRBV11-2,.,TRBJ1-6,.
CATSDRTGGSGGYTF,TGTGCCACCAGTGACAGGACAGGAGGTAGTGGTGGCTACACCTTC,TRBV24-1,.,TRBJ1-2,TRBD1
CASSLGQGNFKNIQYF,TGTGCCAGCAGCTTGGGACAGGGAAATTTTAAAAACATTCAGTACTTC,TRBV5-4,.,TRBJ2-4,TRBD1
CASSRTGAQDTQYF,TGCGCCAGCAGCCGGACAGGAGCCCAGGATACGCAGTATTTT,TRBV5-1,.,TRBJ2-3,TRBD1
CASSEGSYNEQFF,TGTGCCAGCAGCGAGGGGTCCTACAATGAGCAGTTCTTC,TRBV9,.,TRBJ2-1,.
CASSQGPNTQYF,TGTGCCAGCAGCCAAGGTCCAAATACGCAGTATTTT,TRBV3-1/TRBV3-2,once,TRBJ2-3,.
CASSPEFGWNTEAFF,TGTGCCAGCAGTCCCGAATTCGGGTGGAACACTGAAGCTTTCTTT,TRBV28,.,TRBJ1-1,.
CASSPSVRLSGELFF,TGTGCCAGCAGCCCCAGCGTGAGGTTAAGCGGGGAGCTGTTTTTT,TRBV7-2,.,TRBJ2-2,.
CASGRTADSNQPQHF,TGTGCCAGTGGAAGGACCGCCGATAGCAATCAGCCCCAGCATTTT,TRBV19,once,TRBJ1-5,.
CAWSGGVPGSGNTIYF,TGTGCCTGGAGTGGCGGGGTACCGGGCTCTGGAAACACCATATATTTT,TRBV30,.,TRBJ1-3,.
CASSEAQASGRKQYF,TGTGCCAGCAGTGAAGCGCAGGCTAGCGGGAGAAAGCAGTACTTC,TRBV2,.,TRBJ2-7,TRBD2
CASSLDRGHYEQYF,TGTGCCAGCAGCTTGGACAGGGGGCACTACGAGCAGTACTTC,TRBV5-4,few,TRBJ2-7,TRBD1
CASSQSVDTQYF,TGTGCCAGCAGCCAATCCGTAGATACGCAGTATTTT,TRBV3-1/TRBV3-2,.,TRBJ2-3,.
CASSATGDHYNEQFF,TGCGCCAGCAGCGCGACAGGCGATCATTACAATGAGCAGTTCTTC,TRBV5-1,.,TRBJ2-1,.
CASSYSGNYGYTF,TGTGCCAGCAGTTACTCGGGTAACTATGGCTACACCTTC,TRBV6-5,.,TRBJ1-2,.
CASSPLGAGAPDTQYF,TGTGCCAGCAGCCCCCTCGGGGCGGGAGCCCCAGATACGCAGTATTTT,TRBV4-2,.,TRBJ2-3,TRBD2
CATSDYNQGYEQFF,TGTGCCACCAGTGATTATAACCAGGGCTATGAGCAGTTCTTC,TRBV24-1,.,TRBJ2-1,.
CASSFGVSSYEQYF,TGTGCCAGCAGCTTTGGAGTGAGCTCCTACGAGCAGTACTTC,TRBV11-2,.,TRBJ2-7,.
CASSPGQGFVSDTQYF,TGTGCCAGCAGCCCGGGGCAGGGGTTTGTTTCAGATACGCAGTATTTT,TRBV28,once,TRBJ2-3,.
CATSDLLQLSGNTIYF,TGTGCCACCAGTGATTTGTTACAACTCTCTGGAAACACCATATATTTT,TRBV24-1,.,TRBJ1-3,.
CAWGSSIVRDSLFSPLHF,TGTGCCTGGGGCTCCTCCATTGTCCGGGACAGCTTATTTTCACCCCTCCACTTT,TRBV30,.,TRBJ1-6,TRBD1
CASSEAGDRGYTF,TGTGCCAGCAGTGAAGCGGGTGACAGAGGCTACACCTTC,TRBV2,.,TRBJ1-2,.
CSAREGTEQFF,TGCAGTGCTAGAGAGGGAACGGAGCAGTTCTTC,TRBV20-1,.,TRBJ2-1,.
CASRGDGRNTEAFF,TGTGCCAGCAGAGGGGACGGGAGGAACACTGAAGCTTTCTTT,TRBV5-4,few,TRBJ1-1,.
CASSESNGGLFF,TGCGCCAGCAGTGAGTCGAATGGCGGACTGTTTTTT,TRBV10-2,once,TRBJ1-4,.
CASSPKIGAGELFF,TGCGCCAGCAGCCCTAAAATTGGGGCCGGGGAGCTGTTTTTT,TRBV4-1,once,TRBJ2-2,.
CASSESGGDTEAFF,TGCGCCAGCAGTGAGTCCGGGGGCGACACTGAAGCTTTCTTT,TRBV10-2,.,TRBJ1-1,.
CASSRYHEQYF,TGTGCCAGCAGCCGCTACCACGAGCAGTACTTC,TRBV14,.,TRBJ2-7,.
CASSRQGGNEQFF,TGTGCCAGCAGCCGCCAGGGTGGCAATGAGCAGTTCTTC,TRBV3-1/TRBV3-2,.,TRBJ2-1,.
CASSSRLAGSYEQYF,TGTGCCAGCAGTTCCAGACTAGCGGGTTCCTACGAGCAGTACTTC,TRBV27,.,TRBJ2-7,TRBD2
CASRIGGAGYTF,TGTGCCAGTAGGATAGGCGGGGCTGGCTACACCTTC,TRBV19,few,TRBJ1-2,.
CASRPNWGPQGRGGGEKLFF,TGTGCCAGCAGACCCAACTGGGGTCCGCAGGGTCGTGGAGGGGGGGAAAAACTGTTTTTT,TRBV28,.,TRBJ1-4,.
CASSPDRNSPLHF,TGTGCCAGCTCACCTGACAGGAATTCACCCCTCCACTTT,TRBV18,.,TRBJ1-6,.
CASSQAGTSGTYNEQFF,TGTGCCAGCAGCCAGGCCGGGACTAGCGGCACTTACAATGAGCAGTTCTTC,TRBV25-1,.,TRBJ2-1,TRBD2
CATSGGFTEAFF,TGTGCCACCAGCGGAGGTTTCACTGAAGCTTTCTTT,TRBV15,.,TRBJ1-1,.
CASRHTGENTEAFF,TGTGCCAGCAGGCATACAGGAGAGAACACTGAAGCTTTCTTT,TRBV6-5,.,TRBJ1-1,.
CASSENSNYGYTF,TGTGCCAGCAGTGAAAACAGCAACTATGGCTACACCTTC,TRBV2,.,TRBJ1-2,.
CASSQVWGGREYEQYF,TGTGCCAGCAGCCAAGTCTGGGGCGGGAGGGAGTACGAGCAGTACTTC,TRBV4-2,.,TRBJ2-7,TRBD2
CASTIRGRDTEAFF,TGTGCCAGCACGATTCGGGGGAGGGACACTGAAGCTTTCTTT,TRBV7-8,.,TRBJ1-1,.
CATSSDRGRTEAFF,TGTGCCACCAGTTCAGACAGGGGGCGGACTGAAGCTTTCTTT,TRBV24-1,.,TRBJ1-1,TRBD1
CASSRESNEQFF,TGTGCCAGCAGTCGGGAGTCAAATGAGCAGTTCTTC,TRBV2,.,TRBJ2-1,.